The 24 T cell receptor beta chains in this list originate from one sample, sequenced in a study of CD8+ T cells in alopecia areata. Sequencing templates came from extracted RNA that was reverse transcribed into cDNA. Some clones are missing from TCRdb's copy, which holds only in-frame ones; the method was immunoSEQ multiplex PCR. The sample yields 150,000 to 200,000 clones, roughly 60% seen once. As for treatment: oral pan-JAK inhibitor, 5-10 mg twice daily. The source was CD4+ T cells sorted from blood, collected at week 24, from a patient treated with tofacitinib. Receptors were obtained from a human donor with alopecia areata.

This rearrangement joins TRBV19 to TRBJ1-2; D ambiguous. Germline loops: CDR1 LNHDA, CDR2 SQIVND (reference sequence). The V end was cut by 7 bases, the J end by 4 bases, with 10 bases between. The CDR3 length is 12 residues. The CDR3 DNA reads TGTGCCAGTACCGCGACGGGCTATGGCTACACCTTC. Encoded protein: CASTATGYGYTF.

V is TRBV29-1 and J is TRBJ2-3; D is perhaps TRBD1 or TRBD2 (6 bases each). Germline loops: CDR1 SQVTM, CDR2 ANQGSEA. This CDR3 region has 14 residues. With 1 base removed from V and 7 bases from J, the gap between germline ends came to 15 bases. CDR3 amino acids: CSVEGGGRGNTQYF. CDR3 DNA: TGCAGCGTTGAAGGAGGGGGGCGCGGGAATACGCAGTATTTT.

The chain recombines TRBV18 with TRBJ2-1; D is unclear. The CDR3 totals 13 residues. The germline V gene has CDR1 KGHSH and CDR2 LQKENI. Trimming shortened V by 2 bases and J by 6 bases, and 8 bases separated the two germline ends. The DNA for the CDR3 is TGTGCCAGCTCACCAAGGGCTGGCAATGAGCAGTTCTTC. The encoded protein is CASSPRAGNEQFF.

The chain combines TRBV25-1 with TRBJ1-1; D unresolved. The germline V and J ends were trimmed by 4 bases and 9 bases, with 9 bases remaining between them. CDR1 and CDR2 (germline): MGHDK, SYGVNS. The length of the CDR3 is 11 residues. The CDR3 nucleotides read TGTGCCAGCAGTGCCGATGGAAAAGCTTTCTTT. It specifies CASSADGKAFF.

The chain is built from TRBV11-3 and TRBJ1-5, with TRBD1 as a possible D gene (6 bases). The germline V gene encodes CDR1 SGHNT and CDR2 YENEEA. CDR3 length: 12 amino acids. V dropped 6 bases and J dropped 7 bases, with 10 bases sitting between them. The CDR3 spells CASSHGGQPQHF. The CDR3 bases are TGTGCCAGCAGTCATGGGGGCCAGCCCCAGCATTTT.

The V and J genes are TRBV19 and TRBJ1-6; no clear D. Trimming left V 6 bases short and J 7 bases short, with 13 bases between. In germline, CDR1 is LNHDA, CDR2 SQIVND (reference sequence). The CDR3 covers 14 residues. The CDR3 sequence: CASSQTDFNSPLHF. The CDR3 DNA reads as TGTGCCAGTAGCCAGACCGACTTCAATTCACCCCTCCACTTT.

CDR3 coding DNA: TGTGCCAGCACCCCGCCGGTACTCAATGAGCAGTTCTTC. This translates into CASTPPVLNEQFF. The chain couples TRBV7-2 to TRBJ2-1; D is ambiguous. The CDR3 is made up of 13 amino acids. In germline, CDR1 is SGHTA, CDR2 FQGNSA. V was trimmed by 7 bases and J by 6 bases, leaving 13 bases between them.

The V and J genes are TRBV6-5 and TRBJ1-1; D gene uncertain. Trimming took off 6 bases at V and 1 base at J, with 12 bases between the two ends. Germline CDR1 reads MNHEY; CDR2 reads SVGAGI. The CDR3 consists of 14 residues. CDR3 nucleotides: TGTGCCAGCAGCCTTTATCACCAGAACACTGAAGCTTTCTTT. Its protein is CASSLYHQNTEAFF.

The V and J genes are TRBV18 and TRBJ2-4, with D perhaps given as TRBD1 or TRBD2 (6 bases each). Per the germline V gene, CDR1 is KGHSH and CDR2 is LQKENI. This CDR3 has 15 residues. Trimming left V 3 bases short and J 1 base short, with 10 bases between. CDR3 nucleotide sequence: TGTGCCAGCTCACCCGGGGGCCGGGCCAAAAACATTCAGTACTTC. It is translated as CASSPGGRAKNIQYF.

The chain links TRBV2 to TRBJ1-6, with TRBD1 identical over 7 bases. The V gene's germline CDR1 is SNHLY and CDR2 FYNNEI. This CDR3 comprises 16 residues. V was pared by 0 bases and J by 8 bases, with 7 bases of the junction left unmatched. CDR3: CASSEARGTVYSPLHF. As DNA, the CDR3 is TGTGCCAGCAGTGAAGCCCGAGGGACAGTCTATTCACCCCTCCACTTT.

V usage is TRBV4-2 and J usage is TRBJ2-7; maybe TRBD1 (5 bases). The germline V gene has CDR1 LGHNA and CDR2 YNFKEQ. Trimming removed 1 base from V and 5 bases from J, with 15 bases in between. The CDR3 loop spans 15 amino acids. This chain's CDR3 is CASSQVSNSGNEQYF. Written as DNA, the CDR3 is TGTGCCAGCAGCCAAGTCTCTAACTCAGGGAACGAGCAGTACTTC.

The chain has TRBV9 and TRBJ1-6, with unresolved D. V lost 3 bases to trimming and J lost 11 bases, with 9 bases between them. The germline V gene encodes CDR1 SGDLS and CDR2 YYNGEE. CDR3 length: 12 residues. CDR3 sequence (DNA): TGTGCCAGCAGCGGAGCTGGTACACCCCTCCACTTT. Protein: CASSGAGTPLHF.

The chain recombines TRBV19 with TRBJ1-2; possible D gene TRBD1, 6 bases. CDR3 length: 13 residues. Germline CDR1 LNHDA, CDR2 SQIVND (reference sequence). Trimming took off 7 bases at V and 2 bases at J, with 11 bases between the two ends. The CDR3 DNA follows: TGTGCCAGTATGGGGGCCTCCAACTATGGCTACACCTTC. Translation: CASMGASNYGYTF.

The V and J genes are TRBV7-2 and TRBJ2-6; D remains ambiguous. Germline-derived CDR1 and CDR2 are SGHTA and FQGNSA. CDR3 length equals 14 residues. V lost 7 bases to trimming and J lost 7 bases, with 14 bases between them. The CDR3 nucleotides read TGTGCCAGCATCCTACCGGTGGTCGCCAACGTCCTGACTTTC. This sequence encodes CASILPVVANVLTF.

The chain uses TRBV6-1 and TRBJ1-5, with a possible D match to TRBD1 (6 bases). The ends were cut back, 4 bases at V and 1 base at J, with 11 bases in the middle. The CDR3 loop spans 15 amino acids. Germline CDR1 and CDR2: MNHNS and SASEGT. In DNA, the CDR3 is TGTGCCAGCAGTGTAGGGGGTAGGAGCAATCAGCCCCAGCATTTT. Translated, it gives CASSVGGRSNQPQHF.

In nucleotides, the CDR3 is TGCGCCAGCAGCTCGCACGGACAGGTAGTACCAGATACGCAGTATTTT. The encoded protein is CASSSHGQVVPDTQYF. V is TRBV5-1 and J is TRBJ2-3, with TRBD1 matching 7 bases. Germline V gene sequence: CDR1 SGHRS, CDR2 YFSETQ. This CDR3 spans 16 amino acids. Trimming removed 3 bases from V and 4 bases from J; junction bases left unmatched: 11.

This clone has more than one count but fewer than ten. The V and J genes are TRBV18 and TRBJ2-3, with 16 positions matching TRBD2. The germline gives CDR1 KGHSH, CDR2 LQKENI. Trimming removed 3 bases from V and 5 bases from J; junction bases left unmatched: 8. The CDR3 extends over 18 amino acids. CDR3 in DNA: TGTGCCAGCTCACCTCTCGGGACTAGCGGGGGGGCCAGAGATACGCAGTATTTT. It encodes CASSPLGTSGGARDTQYF.

This clone has more than one count but fewer than ten. The chain has TRBV6-1 and TRBJ1-2, with TRBD1 matching over 7 bases. The J segment lost 5 bases and the V segment lost 4 bases, leaving 10 bases of the junction unmatched. The germline gives CDR1 MNHNS, CDR2 SASEGT. The CDR3 runs to 15 residues. CDR3 nucleotides: TGTGCCAGCAGTGGGGCCACCGGGACAGCTTATGGCTACACCTTC. This translates into CASSGATGTAYGYTF.

This clone was counted only a few times. This chain uses TRBV7-2 with TRBJ1-5; D call uncertain. CDR3 length: 13 residues. V lost 3 bases and J lost 7, with 10 bases in between. Germline assignment: CDR1 SGHTA and CDR2 FQGNSA. CDR3 nucleotides: TGTGCCAGCAGCTTCGTGGGGAAGCAGCCCCAGCATTTT. The encoded protein is CASSFVGKQPQHF.

This clone was observed a handful of times. The chain has TRBV2 and TRBJ1-1; weak D call: TRBD1 (5 bases). Trimming pared 6 bases from V and 1 base from J, leaving 12 bases between. This CDR3 is 14 amino acids long. Germline V lookup: CDR1 SNHLY, CDR2 FYNNEI. The CDR3 spells CASRPGLPNTEAFF. The DNA for the CDR3 is TGTGCCAGCAGGCCGGGACTGCCGAACACTGAAGCTTTCTTT.

The chain recombines TRBV7-2 with TRBJ2-1; no reliable D call. V lost 0 bases, J lost 8 bases, and 5 bases lay in between. This CDR3 is built from 12 residues. CDR1 and CDR2 from the germline V gene are SGHTA and FQGNSA. CDR3 sequence reads: CASSLAGYEQFF. In DNA, the CDR3 is TGTGCCAGCAGCTTAGCGGGGTATGAGCAGTTCTTC.

The V gene is TRBV27, the J gene TRBJ2-3; 11 positions agree with TRBD2. The CDR3 loop spans 14 amino acids. V was clipped by 5 bases and J by 5 bases; unmatched bases: 3. Germline V gene data show CDR1 as MNHEY and CDR2 as SMNVEV (reference sequence). The CDR3 region is CASSLTSGGDTQYF. The CDR3 DNA sequence: TGTGCCAGCAGTCTTACTAGCGGGGGAGATACGCAGTATTTT.

The J gene is TRBJ2-2, the V gene TRBV19; D gene uncertain. V was trimmed by 3 bases and J by 4 bases, leaving 9 bases between them. The CDR3 has 14 amino acids. The V gene's germline CDR1 is LNHDA and CDR2 SQIVND (reference sequence). DNA of the CDR3: TGTGCCAGTAGTATTGCAGCTCGCACCGGGGAGCTGTTTTTT. Amino acids: CASSIAARTGELFF.

This clone has ten or more counts. The chain combines TRBV11-3 with TRBJ2-7; 9 bases are shared with TRBD1. Trimming cost V 1 base and J 2 bases; bases outside gene matches: 9. The germline V gene encodes CDR1 SGHNT and CDR2 YENEEA. The CDR3 consists of 17 residues. CDR3 nucleotide sequence: TGTGCCAGCAGCTTAGGAGAGAGGCGACAGGGGGCCTACGAGCAGTACTTC. Residues: CASSLGERRQGAYEQYF.